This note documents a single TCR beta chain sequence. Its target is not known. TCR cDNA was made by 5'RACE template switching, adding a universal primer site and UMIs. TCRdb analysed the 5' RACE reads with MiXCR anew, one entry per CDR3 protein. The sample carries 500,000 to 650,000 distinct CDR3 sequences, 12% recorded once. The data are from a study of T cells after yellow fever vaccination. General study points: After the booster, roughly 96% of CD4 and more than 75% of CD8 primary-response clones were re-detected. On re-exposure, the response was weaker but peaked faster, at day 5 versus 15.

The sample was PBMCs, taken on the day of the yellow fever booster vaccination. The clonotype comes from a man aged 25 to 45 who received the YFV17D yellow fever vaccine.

The CDR3 DNA sequence: TGTGCCAGCAGCTTCAGGACAGGGGAACCAGATACGCAGTATTTT. Amino acids: CASSFRTGEPDTQYF. The rearrangement uses TRBV5-6 and TRBJ2-3; 9 nucleotides match TRBD1. The CDR3 extends over 15 amino acids. Germline V lookup: CDR1 SGHDT, CDR2 YYEEEE. V was pared by 2 bases and J by 4 bases, with 5 bases of the junction left unmatched.